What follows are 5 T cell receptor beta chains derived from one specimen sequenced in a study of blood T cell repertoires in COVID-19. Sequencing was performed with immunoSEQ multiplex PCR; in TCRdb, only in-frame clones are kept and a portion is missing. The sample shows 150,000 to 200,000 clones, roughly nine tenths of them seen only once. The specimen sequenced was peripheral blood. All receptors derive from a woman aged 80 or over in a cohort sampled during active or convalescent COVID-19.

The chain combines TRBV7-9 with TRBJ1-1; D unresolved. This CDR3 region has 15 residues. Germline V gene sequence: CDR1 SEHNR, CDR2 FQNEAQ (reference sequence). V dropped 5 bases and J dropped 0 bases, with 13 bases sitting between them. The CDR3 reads CASSHNRALNTEAFF. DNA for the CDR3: TGTGCCAGCAGCCACAACCGAGCGCTGAACACTGAAGCTTTCTTT.

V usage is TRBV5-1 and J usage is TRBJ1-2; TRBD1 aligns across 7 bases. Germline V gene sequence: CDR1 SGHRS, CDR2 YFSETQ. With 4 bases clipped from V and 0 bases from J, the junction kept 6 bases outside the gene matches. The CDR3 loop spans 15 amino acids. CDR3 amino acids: CASSPRDSSNYGYTF. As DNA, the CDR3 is TGCGCCAGCAGCCCCCGGGACAGCTCTAACTATGGCTACACCTTC.

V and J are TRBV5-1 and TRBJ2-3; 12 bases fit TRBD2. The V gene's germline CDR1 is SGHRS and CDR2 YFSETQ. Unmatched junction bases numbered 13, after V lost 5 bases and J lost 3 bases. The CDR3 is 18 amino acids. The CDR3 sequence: CASSYDRLAGDGTDTQYF. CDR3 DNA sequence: TGCGCCAGCAGTTACGACCGACTAGCGGGAGACGGTACAGATACGCAGTATTTT.

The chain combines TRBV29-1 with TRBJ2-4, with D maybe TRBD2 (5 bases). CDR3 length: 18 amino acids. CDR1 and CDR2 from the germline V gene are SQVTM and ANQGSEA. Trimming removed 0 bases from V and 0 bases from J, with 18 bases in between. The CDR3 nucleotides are TGCAGCGTTGAAGAGAGCATCTCGGGAACACTAGCCAAAAACATTCAGTACTTC. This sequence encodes CSVEESISGTLAKNIQYF.

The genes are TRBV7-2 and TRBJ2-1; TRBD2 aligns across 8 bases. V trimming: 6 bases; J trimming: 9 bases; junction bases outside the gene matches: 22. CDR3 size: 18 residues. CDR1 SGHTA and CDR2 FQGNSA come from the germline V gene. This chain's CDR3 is CASSSRPLLAVSPGEQFF. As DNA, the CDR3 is TGTGCCAGCAGTTCCCGACCTCTACTAGCGGTATCGCCAGGTGAGCAGTTCTTC. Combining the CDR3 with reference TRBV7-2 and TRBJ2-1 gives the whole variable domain GAGVSQSPSNKVTEKGKDVELRCDPISGHTALYWYRQSLGQGLEFLIYFQGNSAPDKSGLPSDRFSAERTGGSVSTLTIQRTQQEDSAVYLCASSSRPLLAVSPGEQFFGPGTRLTVL.